A single sample gave rise to the 24 T cell receptor beta chains below, sequenced in a study of T-cell memory formation after mild COVID-19. Via MiXCR, TCRdb re-called the 5' RACE reads, giving one row per CDR3 protein. The table includes around 390,000 distinct CDR3 sequences, about 17% detected once. The sequenced sample consisted of PBMCs or a T cell subset sorted from them (not recorded which). The source is a young man who had mild COVID-19 (a few samples of this study predate the infection). Cell type and time point are not known.

The rearrangement links TRBV6-5 to TRBJ2-7; 10 bases map to TRBD1. The CDR3 length is 16 residues. J gave up 3 bases and V 0 bases, and 5 bases lay outside the gene matches. Germline CDR1 is MNHEY and CDR2 is SVGAGI. CDR3 sequence (DNA): TGTGCCAGCAGTTACTCGAAGGGACAGGGGTTCTACGAGCAGTACTTC. Its protein product is CASSYSKGQGFYEQYF.

In its sample, this clonotype was seen many times. One end of the junction varies from germline; a read error may be responsible. The V gene is TRBV27, the J gene TRBJ2-7, with TRBD2 as a possible D gene (5 bases). The CDR3 is 14 residues long. The germline V gene encodes CDR1 MNHEY and CDR2 SMNVEV (reference sequence). The DNA for the CDR3 is TGTGCCAGCCGTTTGATGACTAATTCCTACGAGCAGTACTTC. It specifies CASRLMTNSYEQYF.

This clonotype has a handful of counts. V gene TRBV7-2 combines with J gene TRBJ2-3; D uncertain. With 5 bases removed from V and 0 bases from J, the gap between germline ends came to 12 bases. CDR1 and CDR2 (germline): SGHTA, FQGNSA. This CDR3 is 15 amino acids long. In nucleotides, the CDR3 is TGTGCCAGCAGCCGAAGTTACTTAAGCACAGATACGCAGTATTTT. Residues: CASSRSYLSTDTQYF.

This clonotype showed up just a few times. This chain joins TRBV12-3 or TRBV12-4 and TRBJ2-3, with D unclear. V was clipped by 1 base and J by 8 bases, with 16 bases between them. The CDR3 is 15 residues long. CDR3 loop: CASSLGQSGRGTQYF. CDR3 DNA sequence: TGTGCCAGCAGTTTAGGGCAATCTGGCCGCGGTACGCAGTATTTT.

This clonotype was detected only a few times. This rearrangement joins TRBV7-9 to TRBJ1-5; 7 bases match TRBD1. Germline V gives CDR1 SEHNR, CDR2 FQNEAQ (reference sequence). The CDR3 length is 14 residues. Trimming cost V 5 bases and J 6 bases; bases outside gene matches: 7. In nucleotides, the CDR3 is TGTGCCAGCAGCGACAGGGCCGGCGGTCAGCCCCAGCATTTT. It codes for CASSDRAGGQPQHF.

This clonotype was counted a few times. This chain links TRBV10-3 with TRBJ1-5; D might be TRBD1 (6 bases). CDR1 ENHRY and CDR2 SYGVKD come from the germline V gene. V was shortened by 4 bases and J by 7 bases, with 11 bases between the two germline ends. CDR3 length: 13 residues. CDR3 coding DNA: TGTGCCATCAGTGGCCTGGGGGGCCAGCCCCAGCATTTT. This translates into CAISGLGGQPQHF.

This clonotype showed up just a few times. This chain joins TRBV12-3 or TRBV12-4 and TRBJ2-3; 11 bases map to TRBD2. CDR3 length: 15 residues. After removal of 3 bases from V and 8 bases from J, the junction contained 7 bases not matched to a gene. CDR3 sequence (DNA): TGTGCCAGCAGTTTCGTAGCGGGGGGGTACAGTACGCAGTATTTT. Translation: CASSFVAGGYSTQYF.

This clonotype was seen more than once but under ten times. J is TRBJ2-7 and V is TRBV20-1; 10 nucleotides match TRBD1. V trimming: 6 bases; J trimming: 5 bases; junction bases outside the gene matches: 7. Germline V gene lookup returns CDR1 DFQATT and CDR2 SNEGSKA (reference sequence). The CDR3 has 13 amino acids. The CDR3 reads CSARTGGIDEQYF. Written as DNA, the CDR3 is TGCAGTGCCCGGACAGGGGGAATCGACGAGCAGTACTTC.

The chain combines TRBV7-9 with TRBJ2-7, with 9 bases fitting TRBD1. CDR3 length equals 12 residues. Germline CDR1 SEHNR, CDR2 FQNEAQ (reference sequence). V lost 8 bases and J lost 7; bases outside the gene matches: 6. The CDR3 sequence is CASPGQGGEQYF. In nucleotides, the CDR3 is TGTGCCAGCCCGGGACAGGGAGGTGAGCAGTACTTC. Combining the CDR3 with reference TRBV7-9 and TRBJ2-7 gives the whole variable domain DTGVSQNPRHKITKRGQNVTFRCDPISEHNRLYWYRQTLGQGPEFLTYFQNEAQLEKSRLLSDRFSAERPKGSFSTLEIQRTEQGDSAMYLCASPGQGGEQYFGPGTRLTVT.

The chain carries TRBV4-1 and TRBJ2-5; D is undetermined. The V end lost 1 base, the J end lost 5 bases, and 8 bases lay between the germline ends. Germline lookup yields CDR1 MGHRA and CDR2 YSYEKL. The CDR3 contains 13 residues. The CDR3 DNA follows: TGCGCCAGCAGCCAAGGCCCTTGGGAGACCCAGTACTTC. Protein: CASSQGPWETQYF.

The rearrangement links TRBV4-1 to TRBJ1-1; 8 nucleotides line up with TRBD1. J was trimmed by 0 bases and V by 2 bases; bases with no gene match: 8. The CDR3 length is 17 residues. The germline V gene has CDR1 MGHRA and CDR2 YSYEKL. This CDR3 is CASSQSDRGAMNTEAFF. In nucleotides, the CDR3 is TGCGCCAGCAGCCAAAGCGACAGGGGAGCGATGAACACTGAAGCTTTCTTT.

This clonotype was counted ten times or more. This sequence joins TRBV5-1 and TRBJ1-5; 9 nucleotides line up with TRBD1. The V segment lost 4 bases and the J segment 6 bases; nucleotides outside the gene matches: 5. CDR3 length: 14 residues. Germline V lookup: CDR1 SGHRS, CDR2 YFSETQ. CDR3 sequence reads: CASSEGQGSQPQHF. CDR3 nucleotide sequence: TGCGCCAGCAGCGAAGGACAGGGGAGTCAGCCCCAGCATTTT. Variable domain in full (rest from reference TRBV5-1 and TRBJ1-5): KAGVTQTPRYLIKTRGQQVTLSCSPISGHRSVSWYQQTPGQGLQFLFEYFSETQRNKGNFPGRFSGRQFSNSRSEMNVSTLELGDSALYLCASSEGQGSQPQHFGDGTRLSIL.

This clonotype was detected ten times or more. The V call is TRBV7-9, the J call TRBJ2-1; TRBD1 matches at 7 bases. Germline CDR1 and CDR2: SEHNR and FQNEAQ (reference sequence). Trimming cost V 1 base and J 6 bases; bases outside gene matches: 9. CDR3 length: 16 residues. This CDR3 reads CASSLVPGQKTNEQFF. CDR3 coding DNA: TGTGCCAGCAGCTTAGTCCCGGGACAGAAGACCAATGAGCAGTTCTTC.

V usage is TRBV10-2 and J usage is TRBJ1-4, with D unclear. Germline V gene sequence: CDR1 WSHSY, CDR2 SAAADI. CDR3 length: 14 amino acids. Between the trimmed V and J ends, which lost 6 bases and 0 bases, there was a span of 8 bases. CDR3: CASRLFTTNEKLFF. As DNA, the CDR3 is TGCGCCAGCAGGCTGTTCACAACTAATGAAAAACTGTTTTTT.

This clonotype has more than one count but fewer than ten. The chain carries TRBV20-1 and TRBJ1-1, with unresolved D. The V and J ends lost 2 bases and 13 bases respectively, with 17 bases between them. The germline V gene encodes CDR1 DFQATT and CDR2 SNEGSKA (reference sequence). CDR3 size: 12 residues. This CDR3 is CSARPLGQYRFF. The CDR3 DNA reads TGCAGTGCTAGACCCCTAGGGCAGTACCGTTTCTTT.

The chain recombines TRBV20-1 with TRBJ1-2; no clear D gene. Trimming removed 0 bases at V and 2 bases at J, with 7 bases between. This CDR3 contains 13 residues. The V gene's germline CDR1 is DFQATT and CDR2 SNEGSKA (reference sequence). The DNA for the CDR3 is TGCAGTGCTAGAGACCATGGGAACTATGGCTACACCTTC. It encodes CSARDHGNYGYTF.

The CDR3 DNA sequence: TGTGCCAGCAGCCCCAGTAGCGGGGGGTCCTACAATGAGCAGTTCTTC. Translating it yields CASSPSSGGSYNEQFF. The chain carries TRBV9 and TRBJ2-1, with 10 bases fitting TRBD2. Unmatched junction bases numbered 5, after V lost 4 bases and J lost 1 base. The CDR3 has 16 amino acids. Germline V lookup: CDR1 SGDLS, CDR2 YYNGEE. Variable domain in full (rest from reference TRBV9 and TRBJ2-1): DSGVTQTPKHLITATGQRVTLRCSPRSGDLSVYWYQQSLDQGLQFLIQYYNGEERAKGNILERFSAQQFPDLHSELNLSSLELGDSALYFCASSPSSGGSYNEQFFGPGTRLTVL.

This clonotype appeared a few times. This chain connects TRBV12-3 or TRBV12-4 to TRBJ2-5; 7 nucleotides match TRBD1. V dropped 6 bases and J dropped 3; count of bases not matched to a gene: 10. This CDR3 region has 15 residues. CDR3 loop: CASSLRGQSKETQYF. The CDR3, as DNA: TGTGCCAGCAGCCTACGGGGACAGTCCAAAGAGACCCAGTACTTC.

This clonotype turned up a few times. The chain couples TRBV7-9 to TRBJ2-7; D unresolved. Germline V gives CDR1 SEHNR, CDR2 FQNEAQ (reference sequence). The CDR3 is 16 residues long. V gave up 2 bases and J gave up 2 bases, with 16 bases separating them. The CDR3 DNA sequence: TGTGCCAGCAGCTTACGATTGGGCGGTGATACCTACGAGCAGTACTTC. Translation: CASSLRLGGDTYEQYF.

This chain uses TRBV5-1 with TRBJ1-4, with 9 bases that match TRBD1. The CDR3 extends over 15 amino acids. Trimming took 4 bases from V and 10 from J; bases not matched to a gene: 11. Germline V gene data show CDR1 as SGHRS and CDR2 as YFSETQ. Here the CDR3 reads CASSPQGALGGKLFF. CDR3 DNA: TGCGCCAGCAGCCCACAGGGGGCCTTGGGTGGAAAACTGTTTTTT.

The J gene is TRBJ2-6, the V gene TRBV12-3 or TRBV12-4; D not resolved. The V and J ends lost 6 bases and 4 bases respectively, with 10 bases between them. CDR3 length: 14 residues. The CDR3, as DNA: TGTGCCAGCAGCGGGTTTTACGGGGCCAACGTCCTGACTTTC. Translating it yields CASSGFYGANVLTF.

This clonotype turned up a few times. V usage is TRBV29-1 and J usage is TRBJ2-3; tentatively, D is TRBD2 (6 bases). V lost 4 bases to trimming and J lost 8 bases, with 19 bases between them. The CDR3 extends over 14 amino acids. The V gene's germline CDR1 is SQVTM and CDR2 ANQGSEA. The chain's CDR3 is CSVAQGGGAGTQYF. The DNA for the CDR3 is TGCAGCGTTGCCCAGGGAGGAGGGGCGGGTACGCAGTATTTT.

This clonotype has a handful of counts. This chain links TRBV7-9 with TRBJ1-1, with TRBD1 matching 7 bases. Germline CDR1 reads SEHNR; CDR2 reads FQNEAQ (reference sequence). Germline trimming cut 5 bases from V and 0 bases from J; bases unmatched to any gene: 3. The CDR3 length is 14 residues. CDR3 nucleotide sequence: TGTGCCAGCAGCGATGACAGGGTGAACACTGAAGCTTTCTTT. Encoded protein: CASSDDRVNTEAFF.

This clonotype was seen more than once but under ten times. The chain carries TRBV9 and TRBJ1-6, with D unclear. The ends were cut back, 4 bases at V and 3 bases at J, with 11 bases in the middle. Germline V gene lookup returns CDR1 SGDLS and CDR2 YYNGEE. The CDR3 sequence is 15 residues long. Written as DNA, the CDR3 is TGTGCCAGCAGCTACATGGCCGGCTATAATTCACCCCTCCACTTT. Its protein is CASSYMAGYNSPLHF.